These 9 T cell receptor beta chains originate from one sample sequenced in a study of blood T cell repertoires in COVID-19. Here immunoSEQ multiplex PCR was the method, and the copy in TCRdb shows in-frame clones only, minus some. Here the sample spans 90,000 to 120,000 clones, roughly 85% being singletons. The sample was peripheral blood. Every receptor here comes from a human donor in a cohort sampled during active COVID-19.

The chain combines TRBV5-1 with TRBJ2-3; 10 bases line up with TRBD2. This CDR3 has 17 residues. The V gene end was trimmed by 7 bases and the J gene end by 0 bases; junction bases not matched to a gene: 11. CDR1 is SGHRS, CDR2 YFSETQ, per germline. The CDR3 nucleotides read TGCGCCAGCCTGGCTAGCGGGGGCCGCTTTAGCACAGATACGCAGTATTTT. It specifies CASLASGGRFSTDTQYF.

This rearrangement joins TRBV27 to TRBJ2-7; TRBD1 agrees at 9 bases. This CDR3 is built from 15 residues. Germline-derived CDR1 and CDR2 are MNHEY and SMNVEV (reference sequence). The V and J ends lost 5 bases and 4 bases, in that order; junction bases with no gene match: 9. For the CDR3, the DNA is TGTGCCAGCAGTCCCGCGGGGACAGGGTTGTACGAGCAGTACTTC. This encodes CASSPAGTGLYEQYF.

V and J are TRBV27 and TRBJ2-1; D possibly corresponds to TRBD2 (5 bases). CDR1 is MNHEY and CDR2 is SMNVEV in the germline V gene (reference sequence). V lost 7 bases and J lost 5, with 9 bases in between. The CDR3 covers 12 residues. CDR3 DNA: TGTGCCAGCATGGAGGCACACAATGAGCAGTTCTTC. Its translation is CASMEAHNEQFF.

The chain carries TRBV7-2 and TRBJ1-4; no definite D call. V shed 3 bases and J shed 0 bases, with 11 bases lying between them. The germline gives CDR1 SGHTA, CDR2 FQGNSA. CDR3 length: 16 residues. CDR3 region: CASSFSGLPTNEKLFF. The CDR3 DNA reads TGTGCCAGCAGCTTTTCAGGACTCCCAACTAATGAAAAACTGTTTTTT.

J is TRBJ1-3 and V is TRBV18; tentative D call: TRBD1 (5 bases). The CDR3 is 16 residues long. The V gene's germline CDR1 is KGHSH and CDR2 LQKENI. The V and J ends lost 0 bases and 1 base respectively, with 10 bases between them. The CDR3 reads CASSPPGYRSGNTIYF. In DNA form, the CDR3 reads TGTGCCAGCTCACCACCGGGCTACAGGTCTGGAAACACCATATATTTT.

The chain employs TRBV28 and TRBJ2-4, with 8 positions matching TRBD1. The CDR3 spans 19 residues. Germline V gene lookup returns CDR1 MDHEN and CDR2 SYDVKM. V was pared by 6 bases and J by 1 base, with 17 bases of the junction left unmatched. CDR3 sequence reads: CASSFSHVTRGLAKNIQYF. The CDR3, as DNA: TGTGCCAGCAGCTTCAGCCACGTAACCAGGGGGCTGGCCAAAAACATTCAGTACTTC.

The chain joins TRBV2 to TRBJ2-1, with a tentative D call TRBD2 (5 bases). This CDR3 comprises 13 residues. Trimming took 0 bases from V and 15 from J, leaving 15 bases between them. Germline V gives CDR1 SNHLY, CDR2 FYNNEI. In DNA form, the CDR3 reads TGTGCCAGCAGTGAAGCCCCTCTAGCTCCGGTGTTCTTC. This codes for CASSEAPLAPVFF. Combining the CDR3 with reference TRBV2 and TRBJ2-1 gives the whole variable domain EPEVTQTPSHQVTQMGQEVILRCVPISNHLYFYWYRQILGQKVEFLVSFYNNEISEKSEIFDDQFSVERPDGSNFTLKIRSTKLEDSAMYFCASSEAPLAPVFFGPGTRLTVL.

This clone was seen a single time. A junction end diverges from the germline sequence, so it may reflect a read error. The chain is built from TRBV18 and TRBJ2-3; the D gene is possibly TRBD1 (5 bases). Germline values: CDR1 KGHSH, CDR2 LQKENI. The CDR3 is 10 residues long. CDR3 loop: CASSLGRRHF. DNA of the CDR3: TGTGCCAGCTCTTTGGGGCGACGCCATTTT.

The chain employs TRBV9 and TRBJ1-2; D uncertain. Germline V gives CDR1 SGDLS, CDR2 YYNGEE. The CDR3 totals 13 residues. Trimming removed 4 bases from V and 3 bases from J, with 10 bases in between. CDR3 in amino acids: CASSSTGYYGYTF. The DNA of the CDR3 is TGTGCCAGCAGCTCAACGGGGTACTATGGCTACACCTTC.